What follows are 4 T cell receptor beta chains derived from one specimen sequenced in a study of blood T cell repertoires in COVID-19 (dated by TCRdb to 2020 to 2022). The library was built by means of the immunoSEQ multiplex PCR assay. Sourced from immuneACCESS, this table was stored by TCRdb with only in-frame sequences that have V and J called. A share of the clones is absent; for the studies checked, an unresolved V gene accounts for under half, and the remainder has no known explanation. This sample lists some 200,000 clones; around four fifths were detected once. 18% of the sample belongs to the ten largest clones. The sample taken for sequencing was peripheral blood. These receptors all come from a woman aged 80 or over with active or convalescent COVID-19.

The gene calls are TRBV4-1 and TRBJ1-4; D call uncertain. The CDR3 sequence is 16 residues long. Trimming took off 5 bases at V and 4 bases at J, with 17 bases between the two ends. Germline CDR1 and CDR2: MGHRA and YSYEKL. Here the CDR3 DNA reads TGCGCCAGCAGCAAAGGATGGAGAGGTGATAATGAAAAACTGTTTTTT. It codes for CASSKGWRGDNEKLFF.

DNA for the CDR3: TGTGCCAGCAGCTCTAGGGGGTACAAGGTCGGAAACACCATATATTTT. It specifies CASSSRGYKVGNTIYF. The chain is built from TRBV7-9 and TRBJ1-3; possible D gene TRBD1, 6 bases. From germline, CDR1 is SEHNR and CDR2 FQNEAQ (reference sequence). This CDR3 has 16 amino acids. V dropped 4 bases and J dropped 4 bases, with 17 bases sitting between them.

The chain joins TRBV6-7 to TRBJ1-5; no reliable D call. TRBV6-7 is filed as an ORF, its function uncertain. V lost 0 bases and J lost 2, with 23 bases in between. This CDR3 region has 20 residues. DNA of the CDR3: TGTGCCAGCAGTTACTCGTTTTCCCGAGTTGTTCTTTACGGCAATCAGCCCCAGCATTTT. As protein: CASSYSFSRVVLYGNQPQHF.

The rearrangement links TRBV5-1 to TRBJ1-1; 8 bases are shared with TRBD1. The CDR3 contains 15 residues. In germline, CDR1 is SGHRS, CDR2 YFSETQ. The V and J ends lost 5 bases and 5 bases, in that order; junction bases with no gene match: 11. CDR3 bases: TGCGCCAGCAGTTTCTCAGGGGGCCAAGGGACTGAAGCTTTCTTT. Translating it yields CASSFSGGQGTEAFF.